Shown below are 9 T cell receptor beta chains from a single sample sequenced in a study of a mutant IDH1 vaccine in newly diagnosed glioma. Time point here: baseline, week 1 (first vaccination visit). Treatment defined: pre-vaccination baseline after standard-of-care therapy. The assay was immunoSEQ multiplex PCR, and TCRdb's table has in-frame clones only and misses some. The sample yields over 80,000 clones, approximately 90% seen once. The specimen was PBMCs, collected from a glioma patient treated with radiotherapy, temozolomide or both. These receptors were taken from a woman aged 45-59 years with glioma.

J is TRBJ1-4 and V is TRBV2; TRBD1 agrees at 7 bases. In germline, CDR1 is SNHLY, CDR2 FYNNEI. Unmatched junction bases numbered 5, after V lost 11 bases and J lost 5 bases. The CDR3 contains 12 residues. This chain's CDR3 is CAEGAANEKLFF. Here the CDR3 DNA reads TGTGCCGAGGGGGCAGCGAATGAAAAACTGTTTTTT.

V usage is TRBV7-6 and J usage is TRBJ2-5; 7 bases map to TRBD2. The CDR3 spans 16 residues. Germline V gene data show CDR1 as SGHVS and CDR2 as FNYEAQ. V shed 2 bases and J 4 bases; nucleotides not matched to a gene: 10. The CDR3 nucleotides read TGTGCCAGCAGCTTATTGGCGGGAGTTATAGGAGAGACCCAGTACTTC. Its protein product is CASSLLAGVIGETQYF.

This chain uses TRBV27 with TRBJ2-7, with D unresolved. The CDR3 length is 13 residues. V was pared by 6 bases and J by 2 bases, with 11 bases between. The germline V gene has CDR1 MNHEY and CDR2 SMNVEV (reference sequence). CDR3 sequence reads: CASSATLTYEQYF. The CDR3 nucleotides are TGTGCCAGCAGCGCCACTTTAACCTACGAGCAGTACTTC.

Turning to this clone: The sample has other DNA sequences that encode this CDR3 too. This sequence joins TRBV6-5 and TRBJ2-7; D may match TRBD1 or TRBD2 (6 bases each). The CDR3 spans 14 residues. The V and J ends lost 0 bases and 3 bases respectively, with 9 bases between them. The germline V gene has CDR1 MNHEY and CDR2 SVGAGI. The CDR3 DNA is TGTGCCAGCAGTTACTCCGGGGGCAGCTACGAGCAGTACTTC. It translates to CASSYSGGSYEQYF.

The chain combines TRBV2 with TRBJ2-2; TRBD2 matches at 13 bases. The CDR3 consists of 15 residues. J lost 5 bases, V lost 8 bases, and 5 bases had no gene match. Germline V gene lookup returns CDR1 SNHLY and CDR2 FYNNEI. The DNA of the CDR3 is TGTGCCAGCCGGGGGGGACTAGCGGGGACCGGGGAGCTGTTTTTT. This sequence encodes CASRGGLAGTGELFF.

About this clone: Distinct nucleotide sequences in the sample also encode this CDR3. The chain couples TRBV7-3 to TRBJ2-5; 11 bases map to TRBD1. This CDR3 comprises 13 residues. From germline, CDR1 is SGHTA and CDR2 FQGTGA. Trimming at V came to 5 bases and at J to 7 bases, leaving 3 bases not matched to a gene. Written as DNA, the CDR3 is TGTGCCAGCAGCCTGGGACAGGGGGGGACCCAGTACTTC. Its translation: CASSLGQGGTQYF.

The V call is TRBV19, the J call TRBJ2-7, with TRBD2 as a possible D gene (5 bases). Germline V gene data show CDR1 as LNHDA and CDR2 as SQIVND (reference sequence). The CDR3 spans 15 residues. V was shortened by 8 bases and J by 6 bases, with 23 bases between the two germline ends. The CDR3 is CASVLDGGAIGEQYF. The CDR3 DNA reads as TGTGCCAGTGTACTTGATGGAGGCGCGATTGGCGAGCAGTACTTC.

CDR3 amino acids: CATSRVAAEGEKLFF. CDR3 nucleotide sequence: TGTGCCACCAGCAGAGTGGCAGCCGAGGGGGAAAAACTGTTTTTT. The genes are TRBV15 and TRBJ1-4, with D possibly matching TRBD1 (5 bases). The CDR3 has 15 residues. Germline values: CDR1 LNHNV, CDR2 YYDKDF (reference sequence). The germline V and J ends were trimmed by 1 base and 8 bases, with 14 bases remaining between them.

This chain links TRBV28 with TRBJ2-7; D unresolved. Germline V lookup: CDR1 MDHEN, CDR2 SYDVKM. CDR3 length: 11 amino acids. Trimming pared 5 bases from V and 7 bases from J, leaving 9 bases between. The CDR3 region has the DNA TGTGCCAGCAGTCCCGCTCGGGAGCAGTACTTC. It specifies CASSPAREQYF.